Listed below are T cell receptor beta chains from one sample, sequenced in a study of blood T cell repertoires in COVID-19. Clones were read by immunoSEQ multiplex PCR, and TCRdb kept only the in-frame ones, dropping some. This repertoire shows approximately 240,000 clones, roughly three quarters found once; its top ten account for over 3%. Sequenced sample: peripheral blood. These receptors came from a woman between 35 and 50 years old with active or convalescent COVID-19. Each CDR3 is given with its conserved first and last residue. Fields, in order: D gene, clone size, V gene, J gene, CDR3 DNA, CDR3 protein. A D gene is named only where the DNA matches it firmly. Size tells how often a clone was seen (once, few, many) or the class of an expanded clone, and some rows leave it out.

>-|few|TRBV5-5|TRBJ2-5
TGTGCCAGCAGCTTGGGAGGCATTGTATATGGTCAGTACTTC
CASSLGGIVYGQYF
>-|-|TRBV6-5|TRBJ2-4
TGTGCCAGCAGTTACTCGCGAGGAGGGAAAAACATTCAGTACTTC
CASSYSRGGKNIQYF
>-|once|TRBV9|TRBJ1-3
TGTGCCAGCAGCGTAGAGGTGGCAGGCTCTGGAAACACCATATATTTT
CASSVEVAGSGNTIYF
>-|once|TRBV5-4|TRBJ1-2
TGTGCCAGCAGCCTAACCGGTGGGGGGAGGGGCTACACCTTC
CASSLTGGGRGYTF
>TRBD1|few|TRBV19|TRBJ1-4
TGTGCCAGTAGTATTACCCCGGACAGGGGGGGAGGAGGAAAACTGTTTTTT
CASSITPDRGGGGKLFF
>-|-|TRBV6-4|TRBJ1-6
TGTGCCAGCAGCCCACAGGGCGCAGGTTCACCCCTCCACTTT
CASSPQGAGSPLHF
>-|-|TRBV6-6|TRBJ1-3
TGTGCCAGCAGACCCACCGGGACAACAGGAAACACCATATATTTT
CASRPTGTTGNTIYF
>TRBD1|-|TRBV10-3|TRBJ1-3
TGTGCCATCAGGGACAGGGGGCTAGACGGAAACACCATATATTTT
CAIRDRGLDGNTIYF
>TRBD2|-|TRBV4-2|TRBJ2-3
TGTGCCAGCAGCCAGAAAGTAAGCGGGGGGGCTCAAGATACGCAGTATTTT
CASSQKVSGGAQDTQYF
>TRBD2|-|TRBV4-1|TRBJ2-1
TGCGCCAGCAGCCGAGACCTAGCGGGGGGGGTCAATGAGCAGTTCTTC
CASSRDLAGGVNEQFF
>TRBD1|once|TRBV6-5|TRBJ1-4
TGTGCCACCATAGGGGGCCTTTCAGAAAAACTGTTTTTT
CATIGGLSEKLFF
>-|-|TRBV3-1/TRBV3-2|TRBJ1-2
TGTGCCAGCAGCTCGGGGGACGGGGGCTACACCTTC
CASSSGDGGYTF
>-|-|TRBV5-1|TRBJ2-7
TGCGCCAGCACCCAACGTCTCGGGGGGCCCTACGAGCAGTACTTC
CASTQRLGGPYEQYF
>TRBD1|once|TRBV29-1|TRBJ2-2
TGCAGCGTTTCACCGGGACAGCGCACCGGGGAGCTGTTTTTT
CSVSPGQRTGELFF
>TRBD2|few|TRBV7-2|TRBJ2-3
TGTGCCAGCAGCTGGAGGGCTAGCGGGAGCACAGATACGCAGTATTTT
CASSWRASGSTDTQYF
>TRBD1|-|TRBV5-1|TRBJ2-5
TGCGCCAGCAGCTGGGGACAGGGGGGAGAGACCCAGTACTTC
CASSWGQGGETQYF
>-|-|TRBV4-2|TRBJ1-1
TGTGCCAGCAGCCAAGATGTCGGCCTGAGGGCTTTCTTT
CASSQDVGLRAFF
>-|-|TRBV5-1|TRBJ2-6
TGCGCCAGCAGTTCTTCTGTGGCCCTCTCTGGGGCCAACGTCCTGACTTTC
CASSSSVALSGANVLTF
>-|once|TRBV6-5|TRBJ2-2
TGTGCCAGCAGTTGGAGGGGCGGCACCGGGGAGCTGTTTTTT
CASSWRGGTGELFF
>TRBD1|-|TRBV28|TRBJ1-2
TGTGCCAGCACCCCGGGACAGGGGAACTATGGCTACACCTTC
CASTPGQGNYGYTF
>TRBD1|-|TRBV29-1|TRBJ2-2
TGCAGCGTTGCCCGGAGGGGGCCGGGACAGGGAGCCGGGGAGCTGTTTTTT
CSVARRGPGQGAGELFF
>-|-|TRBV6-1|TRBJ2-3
TGTGCCAGCAGTGGACCCGAGGGCGGGCAGGTAGATACGCAGTATTTT
CASSGPEGGQVDTQYF
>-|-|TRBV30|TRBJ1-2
TGTGCCTGGATACTTGGGGGACTGGGCTACACCTTC
CAWILGGLGYTF
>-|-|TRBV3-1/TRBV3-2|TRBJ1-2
TGTGCCAGCAGCTTACGAGCAGGGAGGGATGGCTACACCTTC
CASSLRAGRDGYTF
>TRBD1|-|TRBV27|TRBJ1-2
TGTGCCAGCAGTCGACAGGGGACCAACTATGGCTACACCTTC
CASSRQGTNYGYTF
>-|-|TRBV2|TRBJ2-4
TGTGCCAGCAGTGAGGTCCAGAACCTAGCCAAAAACATTCAGTACTTC
CASSEVQNLAKNIQYF
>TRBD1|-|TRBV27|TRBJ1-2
TGTGCCAGCAGCCGCTTAACAGGGGGCGCGAGGGGCTACACCTTC
CASSRLTGGARGYTF
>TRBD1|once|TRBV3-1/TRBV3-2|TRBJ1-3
TGTGCCAGCAGAGGCGGACAGGGGTCTGGAAACACCATATATTTT
CASRGGQGSGNTIYF
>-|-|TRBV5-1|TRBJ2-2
TGCGCCAGCAGCTTGGATCGTCTGGGGCCAGCCGGGGAGCTGTTTTTT
CASSLDRLGPAGELFF
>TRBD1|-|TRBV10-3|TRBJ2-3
TGTGCCATCATTCGAAAACAGGGGGATACGCAGTATTTT
CAIIRKQGDTQYF
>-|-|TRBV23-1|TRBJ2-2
TGCGCCAGCAGTCAGGGAGACACGTCTCCCGGCGGGGAGCTGTTTTTT
CASSQGDTSPGGELFF
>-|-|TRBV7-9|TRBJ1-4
TGTGCCAGCAGCTTAGTAATTTGGGGGCTTAATGAAAAACTGTTTTTT
CASSLVIWGLNEKLFF
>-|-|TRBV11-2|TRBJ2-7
TGTGCCAGCACGGGGACCTACGAGCAGTACTTC
CASTGTYEQYF
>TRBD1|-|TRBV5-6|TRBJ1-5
TGTGCCAGCAGCTTAGCGGGCAGGGGGGCTTTGAGCAATCAGCCCCAGCATTTT
CASSLAGRGALSNQPQHF
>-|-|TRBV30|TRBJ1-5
TGTGCCTGGAGTGTTGGGGGCCCTCAGCCCCAGCATTTT
CAWSVGGPQPQHF
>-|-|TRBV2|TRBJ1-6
TGTGCCAGCGGCAGGGACTGGGAGGCCCTCCACTTT
CASGRDWEALHF
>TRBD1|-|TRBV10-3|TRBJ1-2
TGTGCCATCAGGAAGGACAGGGTGGATGGCTACACCTTC
CAIRKDRVDGYTF